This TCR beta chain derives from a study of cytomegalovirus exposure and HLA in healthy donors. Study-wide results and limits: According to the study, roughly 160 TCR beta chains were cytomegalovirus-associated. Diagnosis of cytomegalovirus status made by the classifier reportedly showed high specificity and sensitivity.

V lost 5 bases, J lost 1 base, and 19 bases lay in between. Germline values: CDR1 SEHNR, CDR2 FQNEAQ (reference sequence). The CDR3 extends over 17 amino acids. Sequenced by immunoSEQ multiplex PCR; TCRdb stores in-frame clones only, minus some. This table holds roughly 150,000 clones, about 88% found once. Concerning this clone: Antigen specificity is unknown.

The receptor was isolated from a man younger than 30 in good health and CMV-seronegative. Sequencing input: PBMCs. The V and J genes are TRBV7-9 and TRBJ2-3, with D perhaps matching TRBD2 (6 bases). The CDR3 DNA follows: TGTGCCAGCAGCGTAGGGGCGGGGCGCGGAGGCACAGATACGCAGTATTTT. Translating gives CASSVGAGRGGTDTQYF.